Listed below are T cell receptor beta chains from one sample, sequenced in a study of blood T cell repertoires in COVID-19. TCRdb's copy holds only in-frame clones and misses some; the assay was immunoSEQ multiplex PCR. Of some 250,000 clones listed, about 76% were seen once; the top ten hold 2.5% to 3.5%. The sample was peripheral blood. Receptors were obtained from an older woman with active or convalescent COVID-19. CDR3s include the opening cysteine and the closing phenylalanine or tryptophan. The D gene is left open where the match is weak. Size is omitted from some rows. Given values are once, few, many or a class for expanded clones.

v_call: TRBV4-3
j_call: TRBJ2-3
d_call: TRBD2
clone_size: .
cdr3_nt: TGCGCCAGCAGCCAAGAGAGGAGCGGGGGGGCCAAAGTTAGAGATACGCAGTATTTT
cdr3_aa: CASSQERSGGAKVRDTQYF

v_call: TRBV5-8
j_call: TRBJ1-2
d_call: TRBD1
clone_size: .
cdr3_nt: TGTGCCAGCAGCCCCACAGGGGGGAGCGACTATGGCTACACCTTC
cdr3_aa: CASSPTGGSDYGYTF

v_call: TRBV29-1
j_call: TRBJ2-1
d_call: TRBD2
clone_size: .
cdr3_nt: TGCAGCGTTGGCAAGCGGGGGGCCTCCTACAATGAGCAGTTCTTC
cdr3_aa: CSVGKRGASYNEQFF

v_call: TRBV5-1
j_call: TRBJ1-2
d_call: .
clone_size: .
cdr3_nt: TGCGCCAGCAGCTTGGCCAGGGGTACCTATGGCTACACCTTC
cdr3_aa: CASSLARGTYGYTF

v_call: TRBV6-5
j_call: TRBJ1-5
d_call: .
clone_size: .
cdr3_nt: TGTGCCAGCGGACGGACGCGGGAGGGCAATCAGCCCCAGCATTTT
cdr3_aa: CASGRTREGNQPQHF

v_call: TRBV11-2
j_call: TRBJ2-2
d_call: TRBD2
clone_size: .
cdr3_nt: TGTGCCAGCAGCGCCGGACTAGCGGGGGGTCCCGGGGAGCTGTTTTTT
cdr3_aa: CASSAGLAGGPGELFF

v_call: TRBV6-1
j_call: TRBJ1-2
d_call: .
clone_size: .
cdr3_nt: TGTGCCAGCAGTGAAGCGCTCGGGGTGGGAACCCACACCTTC
cdr3_aa: CASSEALGVGTHTF

v_call: TRBV11-2
j_call: TRBJ2-1
d_call: TRBD2
clone_size: .
cdr3_nt: TGTGCCAGCAGAAACCCTAGCGGGGGGCTCAATGAGCAGTTCTTC
cdr3_aa: CASRNPSGGLNEQFF

v_call: TRBV27
j_call: TRBJ2-1
d_call: TRBD2
clone_size: .
cdr3_nt: TGTGCCAGTAAACCCGATCGGGGGGGTGTCTACAATGAGCAGTTCTTC
cdr3_aa: CASKPDRGGVYNEQFF

v_call: TRBV2
j_call: TRBJ1-5
d_call: .
clone_size: .
cdr3_nt: TGTGCCAGCAGTGAAAAGTCAGGGCGATATCAGCCCCAGCATTTT
cdr3_aa: CASSEKSGRYQPQHF

v_call: TRBV5-5
j_call: TRBJ2-3
d_call: TRBD2
clone_size: .
cdr3_nt: TGTGCCAGCAGCTTGAGGGCCTCTAGCGGTAGCACAGATACGCAGTATTTT
cdr3_aa: CASSLRASSGSTDTQYF

v_call: TRBV9
j_call: TRBJ1-2
d_call: TRBD1
clone_size: .
cdr3_nt: TGTGCCAGCAGCGTATTAGACAGGGACGGCTACACCTTC
cdr3_aa: CASSVLDRDGYTF

v_call: TRBV7-6
j_call: TRBJ1-1
d_call: .
clone_size: .
cdr3_nt: TGTGCCAGCAGCTTAGAAACGGGTTCCACTGGGTCCGAAGCTTTCTTT
cdr3_aa: CASSLETGSTGSEAFF

v_call: TRBV12-5
j_call: TRBJ2-3
d_call: TRBD2
clone_size: .
cdr3_nt: TGTGCTAGTGGTTTGGGCCTCCAGCGGGGGGCAGATACGCAGTATTTT
cdr3_aa: CASGLGLQRGADTQYF

v_call: TRBV7-6
j_call: TRBJ2-1
d_call: TRBD1
clone_size: .
cdr3_nt: TGTGCCAGCAGCTTACCTCGGACAGGGGGTAACGATGAGCAGTTCTTC
cdr3_aa: CASSLPRTGGNDEQFF

v_call: TRBV7-3
j_call: TRBJ2-5
d_call: TRBD2
clone_size: .
cdr3_nt: TGTGCCAGCAGCTTAAACGTTTTTAGCGGGGTTGGGGAGACCCAGTACTTC
cdr3_aa: CASSLNVFSGVGETQYF

v_call: TRBV30
j_call: TRBJ1-1
d_call: .
clone_size: .
cdr3_nt: TGTGCCTGGAAATGGGGCCTGAACACTGAAGCTTTCTTT
cdr3_aa: CAWKWGLNTEAFF

v_call: TRBV13
j_call: TRBJ1-1
d_call: .
clone_size: .
cdr3_nt: TGTGCCAGCAGCATGTGGGGAGGGGGGAACACTGAAGCTTTCTTT
cdr3_aa: CASSMWGGGNTEAFF

v_call: TRBV15
j_call: TRBJ2-5
d_call: .
clone_size: .
cdr3_nt: TGTGCCACCAGCAGCTTGGGGGCAAGCCAAGAGACCCAGTACTTC
cdr3_aa: CATSSLGASQETQYF

v_call: TRBV19
j_call: TRBJ1-3
d_call: TRBD1
clone_size: .
cdr3_nt: TGTGCCAGTAGTTTCCAGGGGGCCTCTGGAAACACCATATATTTT
cdr3_aa: CASSFQGASGNTIYF

v_call: TRBV30
j_call: TRBJ1-1
d_call: .
clone_size: .
cdr3_nt: TGTGCCTGGAGTGAACTGCCAGGTGGAGCTTTCTTT
cdr3_aa: CAWSELPGGAFF

v_call: TRBV6-2/TRBV6-3
j_call: TRBJ1-2
d_call: .
clone_size: .
cdr3_nt: TGTGCCAGCAGTTCCCTTCGGAGCCTCTACTATGGCTACACCTTC
cdr3_aa: CASSSLRSLYYGYTF

v_call: TRBV5-1
j_call: TRBJ1-2
d_call: .
clone_size: few
cdr3_nt: TGCGCCAGCAGCTTGGGCACAGGTGTCGACTATGGCTACACCTTC
cdr3_aa: CASSLGTGVDYGYTF

v_call: TRBV7-2
j_call: TRBJ1-3
d_call: TRBD1
clone_size: .
cdr3_nt: TGTGCCAGCAGCCATGGACAGGGGGCGAGAACGGTTGGAAACACCATATATTTT
cdr3_aa: CASSHGQGARTVGNTIYF

v_call: TRBV6-5
j_call: TRBJ1-5
d_call: .
clone_size: .
cdr3_nt: TGTGCCAGCAGTACCACAGGGTCGGGCGATCAGCCCCAGCATTTT
cdr3_aa: CASSTTGSGDQPQHF

v_call: TRBV9
j_call: TRBJ1-1
d_call: .
clone_size: .
cdr3_nt: TGTGCCAGCAGCGTAGCCTCCGGGAGACGTACCTCTGAAGCTTTCTTT
cdr3_aa: CASSVASGRRTSEAFF

v_call: TRBV5-1
j_call: TRBJ2-2
d_call: TRBD2
clone_size: .
cdr3_nt: TGCGCCAGCAGCTTGGCGGCCAGCGGGGGAAGGTCCGGGGAGCTGTTTTTT
cdr3_aa: CASSLAASGGRSGELFF

v_call: TRBV29-1
j_call: TRBJ1-1
d_call: TRBD1
clone_size: .
cdr3_nt: TGCAGCGTTGTTGGGACAGGGGGAACTGAAGCTTTCTTT
cdr3_aa: CSVVGTGGTEAFF

v_call: TRBV7-2
j_call: TRBJ2-5
d_call: .
clone_size: .
cdr3_nt: TGTGCCAGCACTTTCGAACATTACAAAGAGACCCAGTACTTC
cdr3_aa: CASTFEHYKETQYF

v_call: TRBV24-1
j_call: TRBJ2-1
d_call: TRBD2
clone_size: few
cdr3_nt: TGTGCCTCCAACTCGGGGGGGGCCTGGTACAATGAGCAGTTCTTC
cdr3_aa: CASNSGGAWYNEQFF

v_call: TRBV5-1
j_call: TRBJ2-6
d_call: .
clone_size: .
cdr3_nt: TGCGCCAGCAGGTACGGGGTGGGGGCGTCACTTAGCTCTGGGGCCAACGTCCTGACTTTC
cdr3_aa: CASRYGVGASLSSGANVLTF

v_call: TRBV9
j_call: TRBJ2-1
d_call: .
clone_size: .
cdr3_nt: TGTGCCAGCAGCGAACAGGTTTGGGAATACAATGAGCAGTTCTTC
cdr3_aa: CASSEQVWEYNEQFF

v_call: TRBV6-6
j_call: TRBJ1-4
d_call: .
clone_size: once
cdr3_nt: TGTGCCAGCATGCCCGGGATGGGGGGTAAGGAAAAACTGTTTTTT
cdr3_aa: CASMPGMGGKEKLFF

v_call: TRBV19
j_call: TRBJ2-4
d_call: TRBD2
clone_size: .
cdr3_nt: TGTGCCAGTAGTAACCTGGGACTAGCGGGGGCAGGGGACATTCAGTACTTC
cdr3_aa: CASSNLGLAGAGDIQYF

v_call: TRBV14
j_call: TRBJ2-7
d_call: .
clone_size: .
cdr3_nt: TGTGCCAGCAGCCAAGATTTAGCTTCCTACGAGCAGTACTTC
cdr3_aa: CASSQDLASYEQYF

v_call: TRBV11-3
j_call: TRBJ2-2
d_call: TRBD1
clone_size: .
cdr3_nt: TGTGCCAGCAGCTCCTCTGGACAGGCGGACACCGGGGAGCTGTTTTTT
cdr3_aa: CASSSSGQADTGELFF

v_call: TRBV6-5
j_call: TRBJ2-7
d_call: .
clone_size: .
cdr3_nt: TGTGCCAGCAGTTACTCTCGGGGGTTGAGGAACGAGCAGTACTTC
cdr3_aa: CASSYSRGLRNEQYF

v_call: TRBV27
j_call: TRBJ1-1
d_call: .
clone_size: .
cdr3_nt: TGTGCCAGCAGTACAGGCACCCAAGCTTTCTTT
cdr3_aa: CASSTGTQAFF

v_call: TRBV15
j_call: TRBJ1-2
d_call: TRBD1
clone_size: .
cdr3_nt: TGTGCCACCAGCGGAAACCTAAGACAGGGTTTGGGTGGCTACACCTTC
cdr3_aa: CATSGNLRQGLGGYTF

v_call: TRBV5-1
j_call: TRBJ1-1
d_call: .
clone_size: .
cdr3_nt: TGCGCCAGCAGCCCCACAGGGACAAGGAACACTGAAGCTTTCTTT
cdr3_aa: CASSPTGTRNTEAFF

v_call: TRBV7-8
j_call: TRBJ2-1
d_call: TRBD2
clone_size: .
cdr3_nt: TGTGCCAGCAGCACCAATAGCGGGGGCCAGTTCTTC
cdr3_aa: CASSTNSGGQFF

v_call: TRBV7-9
j_call: TRBJ1-2
d_call: TRBD1
clone_size: .
cdr3_nt: TGTGCCAGCAGCTTTACAGGGGCGGACGGCTACACCTTC
cdr3_aa: CASSFTGADGYTF

v_call: TRBV19
j_call: TRBJ2-2
d_call: .
clone_size: .
cdr3_nt: TGTGCCAGTAGTATAGGGTCGGGGATGAACACCGGGGAGCTGTTTTTT
cdr3_aa: CASSIGSGMNTGELFF

v_call: TRBV19
j_call: TRBJ1-1
d_call: .
clone_size: .
cdr3_nt: TGTGCCAGTAGATCCAGACAGGTTGGGACTGAAGCTTTCTTT
cdr3_aa: CASRSRQVGTEAFF

v_call: TRBV6-5
j_call: TRBJ1-2
d_call: .
clone_size: .
cdr3_nt: TGTGCCAGCAGTCAGCGGCAGTCTCTTAACTATGGCTACACCTTC
cdr3_aa: CASSQRQSLNYGYTF

v_call: TRBV7-3
j_call: TRBJ2-2
d_call: TRBD1
clone_size: .
cdr3_nt: TGTGCCAGCAGCTTATCTACAGGGGGGAACACCGGGGAGCTGTTTTTT
cdr3_aa: CASSLSTGGNTGELFF

v_call: TRBV11-3
j_call: TRBJ2-1
d_call: .
clone_size: .
cdr3_nt: TGTGCCAGCAGCCCCGGACTCACGGAATACAATGAGCAGTTCTTC
cdr3_aa: CASSPGLTEYNEQFF

v_call: TRBV6-5
j_call: TRBJ2-2
d_call: .
clone_size: .
cdr3_nt: TGTGCCAGTCGGACGGGCGTGGAGGACACCGGGGAGCTGTTTTTT
cdr3_aa: CASRTGVEDTGELFF

v_call: TRBV7-9
j_call: TRBJ1-2
d_call: TRBD1
clone_size: .
cdr3_nt: TGTGCCAGCAGCTTTACAGGGGACTATGGCTACACCTTC
cdr3_aa: CASSFTGDYGYTF

v_call: TRBV10-3
j_call: TRBJ2-1
d_call: TRBD2
clone_size: .
cdr3_nt: TGTGCCATCCAGACTAGCGGGGGATTCAATGAGCAGTTCTTC
cdr3_aa: CAIQTSGGFNEQFF

v_call: TRBV7-3
j_call: TRBJ2-5
d_call: TRBD2
clone_size: .
cdr3_nt: TGTGCCAGCAGCCCGGCGGGGGGCGGCGGCCAAGAGACCCAGTACTTC
cdr3_aa: CASSPAGGGGQETQYF

v_call: TRBV6-2/TRBV6-3
j_call: TRBJ2-4
d_call: .
clone_size: few
cdr3_nt: TGTGCCAGCAGTTACTTAGGCGGGACTTCTTCAAAAAACATTCAGTACTTC
cdr3_aa: CASSYLGGTSSKNIQYF

v_call: TRBV4-1
j_call: TRBJ1-5
d_call: .
clone_size: .
cdr3_nt: TGCGCCAGCAGCCAAGATAGCAGCAATCAGCCCCAGCATTTT
cdr3_aa: CASSQDSSNQPQHF